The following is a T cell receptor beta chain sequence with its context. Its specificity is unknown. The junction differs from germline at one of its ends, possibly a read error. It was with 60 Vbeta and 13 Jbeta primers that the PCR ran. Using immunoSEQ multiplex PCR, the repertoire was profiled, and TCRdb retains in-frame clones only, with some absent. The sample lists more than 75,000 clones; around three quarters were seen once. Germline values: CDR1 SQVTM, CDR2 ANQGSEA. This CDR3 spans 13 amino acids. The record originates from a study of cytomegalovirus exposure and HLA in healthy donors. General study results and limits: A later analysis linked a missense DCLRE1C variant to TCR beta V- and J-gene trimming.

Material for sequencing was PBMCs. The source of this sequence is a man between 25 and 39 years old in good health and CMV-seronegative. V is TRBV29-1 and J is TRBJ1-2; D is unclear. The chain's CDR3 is CSVEWWVNYGYPF. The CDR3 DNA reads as TGCAGCGTTGAATGGTGGGTTAACTATGGCTACCCCTTC.